A single sample is the source of the 21 T cell receptor beta chains below, sequenced in a study of vaccination and CD4 T cells after COVID-19. Stated treatment: roughly 10-day PBMC culture with coronavirus spike peptide pools or control peptides (ViraFEST assay). Cultured CD4+ T-cell DNA underwent Oncomine TCR Beta short-read sequencing. TCRdb reanalysed the PCR reads using MiXCR and keeps one entry per CDR3 protein. Counted here are more than 13,000 distinct CDR3 sequences, 51% occurring once; the ten biggest clones make up under 12%. Antigen specificity for these receptors is unknown. Sequences were obtained from CD4+ T cells from blood, cultured in vitro. The receptors were gathered from a human donor who had recovered from COVID-19.

About this clonotype itself: No DNA is shown, since the ends of the CDR3 on it are uncertain; the CDR3 is the one TCRdb lists. V usage is TRBV19 and J usage is TRBJ2-5; the D call TRBD1 from the table was never checked on the DNA. From its first to its last residue, the CDR3 has 15 amino acids. Germline CDR1 and CDR2: LNHDA and SQIVND (reference sequence). CDR3 sequence reads: CASSISDSFLETQYF.

This chain uses TRBV30 with TRBJ1-1; D is perhaps TRBD1 (5 bases). V was clipped by 3 bases and J by 0 bases, with 11 bases between them. The germline V gene has CDR1 GTSNPN and CDR2 SVGIG (reference sequence). This CDR3 comprises 14 residues. DNA of the CDR3: TGTGCCTGGAGAGACGGGACGGTGAACACTGAAGCTTTCTTT. Its protein is CAWRDGTVNTEAFF. Variable domain in full (rest from reference TRBV30 and TRBJ1-1): SQTIHQWPATLVQPVGSPLSLECTVEGTSNPNLYWYRQAAGRGLQLLFYSVGIGQISSEVPQNLSASRPQDRQFILSSKKLLLSDSGFYLCAWRDGTVNTEAFFGQGTRLTVV.

The chain carries TRBV27 and TRBJ2-3, with D possibly matching TRBD2 (6 bases). V was trimmed by 2 bases and J by 5 bases, leaving 23 bases between them. The CDR3 is 18 amino acids. Per the germline V gene, CDR1 is MNHEY and CDR2 is SMNVEV (reference sequence). This CDR3 reads CASSLRFRLPGVVDTQYF. CDR3 bases: TGTGCCAGCAGTTTAAGATTTCGGCTGCCGGGAGTAGTAGATACGCAGTATTTT.

In regard to this clonotype: An end of the junction differs from the germline gene, which may be a read error. The V call is TRBV28, the J call TRBJ1-6; 10 bases align to TRBD1. CDR3 size: 12 residues. Germline V gene data show CDR1 as MDHEN and CDR2 as SYDVKM. This CDR3 is CVSRTGGSPLHF. In DNA, the CDR3 is TGTGTCAGCCGGACAGGGGGTTCACCCCTCCACTTT.

This clonotype was observed a handful of times. The chain recombines TRBV15 with TRBJ2-5; 7 bases are a match to TRBD2. This CDR3 is 13 amino acids long. Germline lookup yields CDR1 LNHNV and CDR2 YYDKDF (reference sequence). The ends lost 5 bases at V and 5 bases at J; junction bases unmatched: 5. CDR3 sequence (DNA): TGTGCCACCAGCGACGTGGGGGGGGAGACCCAGTACTTC. It yields the protein CATSDVGGETQYF.

The chain uses TRBV7-8 and TRBJ2-3, with D tentatively TRBD1 (6 bases). The CDR3 spans 15 residues. Germline CDR1 SGHVS, CDR2 FQNEAQ. V lost 5 bases to trimming and J lost 6 bases, with 18 bases between them. CDR3 DNA: TGTGCCAGCAGCCTCGGCCAAGGGGGACCCGATACGCAGTATTTT. Translated, it gives CASSLGQGGPDTQYF.

This clonotype was seen only once. The chain joins TRBV6-1 to TRBJ1-5, with no clear D. V was clipped by 3 bases and J by 4 bases, with 7 bases between them. This CDR3 region has 13 residues. Germline CDR1 is MNHNS and CDR2 is SASEGT. DNA of the CDR3: TGTGCCAGCAGTGATTTGGGGAATCAGCCCCAGCATTTT. This translates into CASSDLGNQPQHF.

This chain connects TRBV6-2 or TRBV6-3 to TRBJ2-3, with D possibly matching TRBD2 (6 bases). This CDR3 is built from 13 residues. Germline CDR1 MNHEY, CDR2 SVGEGT. Trimming pared 7 bases from V and 4 bases from J, leaving 12 bases between. CDR3 DNA sequence: TGTGCCAGCAAAGAGGGCGGGGCAGATACGCAGTATTTT. Translating gives CASKEGGADTQYF.

The chain employs TRBV25-1 and TRBJ2-3; D is uncertain. The CDR3 contains 11 residues. Between the trimmed V and J ends, which lost 5 bases and 6 bases, there was a span of 6 bases. CDR1 and CDR2 from the germline V gene are MGHDK and SYGVNS. CDR3 sequence (DNA): TGTGCCAGCAGTCTATCGGATACGCAGTATTTT. Amino acids: CASSLSDTQYF.

J is TRBJ2-2 and V is TRBV30, with D possibly TRBD2 on 5 matching bases. Trimming shortened V by 3 bases and J by 1 base, and 9 bases separated the two germline ends. The CDR3 has 14 residues. Per the germline V gene, CDR1 is GTSNPN and CDR2 is SVGIG (reference sequence). CDR3 protein: CAWRGSGNTGELFF. The CDR3 coding sequence is TGTGCCTGGAGGGGGAGCGGGAACACCGGGGAGCTGTTTTTT.

The chain combines TRBV6-5 with TRBJ2-5, with 10 bases matching TRBD2. The length of the CDR3 is 18 residues. Germline V gives CDR1 MNHEY, CDR2 SVGAGI. The V and J ends lost 0 bases and 5 bases, in that order; junction bases with no gene match: 12. In DNA, the CDR3 is TGTGCCAGCAGTTACTCAAATTCCGTAGCGGGAGGTTTGGAGACCCAGTACTTC. It specifies CASSYSNSVAGGLETQYF.

The chain is built from TRBV6-4 and TRBJ2-3; maybe TRBD2 (5 bases). From germline, CDR1 is MRHNA and CDR2 SNTAGT. The length of the CDR3 is 14 residues. Trimming removed 6 bases from V and 2 bases from J, with 12 bases in between. CDR3 protein: CASSPGRDTDTQYF. The CDR3 coding sequence is TGTGCCAGCAGCCCCGGACGGGACACAGATACGCAGTATTTT.

This clonotype was seen more than once but under ten times. V usage is TRBV6-2 or TRBV6-3 and J usage is TRBJ2-1; 7 bases match TRBD2. CDR3 length: 13 amino acids. The V segment lost 8 bases and the J segment 0 bases; nucleotides outside the gene matches: 1. Germline loops: CDR1 MNHEY, CDR2 SVGEGT. In DNA, the CDR3 is TGTGCCAGCCGCGGGAGCTCCTACAATGAGCAGTTCTTC. It specifies CASRGSSYNEQFF.

The chain uses TRBV7-9 and TRBJ2-1; 12 positions match TRBD2. CDR3 length equals 16 residues. V shed 5 bases and J 4 bases; nucleotides not matched to a gene: 6. CDR1 and CDR2 (germline): SEHNR, FQNEAQ (reference sequence). The CDR3 here is CASSGWTSGAYNEQFF. CDR3 sequence (DNA): TGTGCCAGCAGCGGGTGGACTAGCGGGGCTTACAATGAGCAGTTCTTC.

This clonotype occurred a few times. The V gene is TRBV5-4, the J gene TRBJ1-2, with D perhaps matching TRBD1 (6 bases). Germline V gives CDR1 SGHNT, CDR2 YYREEE (reference sequence). This CDR3 has 14 amino acids. V lost 2 bases and J 10 bases, leaving 18 bases between the germline ends. DNA of the CDR3: TGTGCCAGCAGCTTCGGCAGGGACAACCCTTACTACACCTTC. Its protein product is CASSFGRDNPYYTF.

This chain links TRBV6-2 or TRBV6-3 with TRBJ2-7; D is ambiguous. Between the trimmed V and J ends, which lost 6 bases and 0 bases, there was a span of 6 bases. This CDR3 is built from 12 residues. Germline V gene data show CDR1 as MNHEY and CDR2 as SVGEGT. CDR3 sequence reads: CASSSDSYEQYF. The CDR3 DNA is TGTGCCAGCAGCTCCGACTCCTACGAGCAGTACTTC.

This clonotype was counted between two and nine times. The chain employs TRBV2 and TRBJ2-3; TRBD2 aligns across 11 bases. The germline V gene has CDR1 SNHLY and CDR2 FYNNEI. CDR3 length equals 15 residues. The J segment lost 2 bases and the V segment lost 6 bases, leaving 4 bases of the junction unmatched. In nucleotides, the CDR3 is TGTGCCAGCAGCAGACTAGCGGGACTCACAGATACGCAGTATTTT. As protein: CASSRLAGLTDTQYF.

The V gene is TRBV6-1, the J gene TRBJ1-1; D ambiguous. The CDR3 totals 13 residues. The V end was cut by 6 bases, the J end by 2 bases, with 10 bases between. Per the germline V gene, CDR1 is MNHNS and CDR2 is SASEGT. CDR3 coding DNA: TGTGCCAGCAGAACCCCACAAAACACTGAAGCTTTCTTT. Translated: CASRTPQNTEAFF.

This chain connects TRBV24-1 to TRBJ2-3; D not certain. Trimming removed 7 bases at V and 2 bases at J, with 6 bases between. Germline V gives CDR1 KGHDR, CDR2 SFDVKD. This CDR3 region has 12 residues. The CDR3 DNA is TGTGCCACCAGCGTTAACACAGATACGCAGTATTTT. Translating it yields CATSVNTDTQYF.

The chain has TRBV6-1 and TRBJ2-6; 10 bases match TRBD1. The V and J ends lost 7 bases and 2 bases, in that order; junction bases with no gene match: 2. This CDR3 has 15 residues. The germline CDR1 and CDR2 sequences are MNHNS and SASEGT. Written as DNA, the CDR3 is TGTGCCAGCACCGACAGGGGGCCTGGGGCCAACGTCCTGACTTTC. Translation: CASTDRGPGANVLTF.

This clonotype was detected once. The chain has TRBV28 and TRBJ1-5; D is possibly TRBD1 (6 bases). Trimming stripped 1 base from V and 12 bases from J, with 19 bases between. Germline V CDR1 and CDR2: MDHEN, SYDVKM. CDR3 size: 15 residues. The CDR3 loop reads CASSLFAGRQVGQHF. The CDR3 nucleotides are TGTGCCAGCAGTTTATTCGCGGGACGACAGGTGGGCCAGCATTTT.